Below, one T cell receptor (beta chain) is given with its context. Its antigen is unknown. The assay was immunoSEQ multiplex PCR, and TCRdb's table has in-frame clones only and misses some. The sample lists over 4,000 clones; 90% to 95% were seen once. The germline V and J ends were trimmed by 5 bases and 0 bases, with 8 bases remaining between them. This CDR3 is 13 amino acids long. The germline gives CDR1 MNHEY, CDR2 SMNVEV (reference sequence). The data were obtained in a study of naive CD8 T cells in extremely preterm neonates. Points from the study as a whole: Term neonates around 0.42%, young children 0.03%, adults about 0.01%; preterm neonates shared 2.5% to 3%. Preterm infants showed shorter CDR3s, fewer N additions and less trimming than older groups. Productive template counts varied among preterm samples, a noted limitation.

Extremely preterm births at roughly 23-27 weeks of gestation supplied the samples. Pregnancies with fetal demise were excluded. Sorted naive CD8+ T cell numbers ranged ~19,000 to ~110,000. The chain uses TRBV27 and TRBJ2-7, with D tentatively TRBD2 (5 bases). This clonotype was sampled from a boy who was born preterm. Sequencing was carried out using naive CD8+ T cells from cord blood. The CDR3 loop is CASSVTNSYEQYF. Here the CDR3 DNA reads TGTGCCAGCAGTGTGACTAACTCCTACGAGCAGTACTTC.